The TCR beta chain under discussion was sequenced for a study of blood T cell repertoires in COVID-19. Trimming left V 7 bases short and J 8 bases short, with 16 bases between. In germline, CDR1 is SGHRS, CDR2 YFSETQ. The CDR3 extends over 13 amino acids. This table comes from immunoSEQ multiplex PCR, and its TCRdb copy is limited to in-frame clones, with some not included. This sample has some 66,000 clones; roughly 88% occur once, and the top ten carry roughly 1.2%. This TCR was recovered from a woman in her sixties or seventies with acute or convalescent COVID-19. This chain joins TRBV5-1 and TRBJ2-1; the D gene is possibly TRBD1 (6 bases). Sequencing used peripheral blood. The CDR3 loop reads CASGPVQGDEQFF. The CDR3 DNA sequence: TGCGCCAGCGGGCCGGTACAGGGCGATGAGCAGTTCTTC.